Listed below are T cell receptor beta chains from one sample, sequenced in a study of T cell responses to AZD1222 COVID-19 vaccine. Assay: immunoSEQ multiplex PCR; the TCRdb copy retains only in-frame clones and omits some. The sample comprises some 120,000 clones, about nine tenths of which are singletons, and 6.5% to 9.5% rests with the top ten. The sample here was peripheral blood, taken on day 0 of AZD1222 vaccination. These receptors all stem from an adult in good health. CDR3s include the opening cysteine and the closing phenylalanine or tryptophan. D genes are given only for firm matches. A clone size is listed for some rows: how often the clone was seen (once, few, many), or a class if it is expanded.

V,J,size,D,DNA,CDR3
TRBV7-6,TRBJ2-7,.,.,TGTGCCAGCAGCTTAGCGCCCCCCGCTAAGAGCTCCTACGAGCAGTACTTC,CASSLAPPAKSSYEQYF
TRBV5-1,TRBJ1-2,.,.,TGCGCCAGCAGCTTGGAGGCCAGTAACTATGGCTACACCTTC,CASSLEASNYGYTF
TRBV28,TRBJ2-7,once,.,TGTGCCAGCAGTTTATTTGGAACCCTCAAAGGCTACGAGCAGTACTTC,CASSLFGTLKGYEQYF
TRBV11-1,TRBJ2-1,.,.,TGTGCCAGCAGCCCAACCACTTTTCAAGGCTATGAGCAGTTCTTC,CASSPTTFQGYEQFF
TRBV6-6,TRBJ2-1,.,.,TGTGCCAGCAGTGCCCTTAGCAATGAGCAGTTCTTC,CASSALSNEQFF
TRBV28,TRBJ2-1,.,TRBD2,TGTGCCAGCACTGTTCAAACGGGGGGGCGGGCTGAGCAGTTCTTC,CASTVQTGGRAEQFF
TRBV2,TRBJ2-1,few,.,TGTGCCAGCGAGCCCAAATACCCGGAGTTTTACAATGAGCAGTTCTTC,CASEPKYPEFYNEQFF
TRBV4-1,TRBJ2-5,.,TRBD1,TGCGCCAGCAGCCTACCGGGACAGGGCCAAGAGACCCAGTACTTC,CASSLPGQGQETQYF
TRBV19,TRBJ2-3,.,.,TGTGCCAGTAGTATAGCCGGGCCTCCCCGAACAGATACGCAGTATTTT,CASSIAGPPRTDTQYF
TRBV5-1,TRBJ1-2,.,.,TGCGCCAGCAGCTACTCATTGGCCGGCTATGGCTACACCTTC,CASSYSLAGYGYTF
TRBV6-5,TRBJ1-1,.,.,TGTGCCAGCAGTTACTCTGGGGGCTGGATGAACACTGAAGCTTTCTTT,CASSYSGGWMNTEAFF
TRBV19,TRBJ1-1,.,TRBD1,TGTGCCAGTAGTATTGGGGACAGGGGGAACACTGAAGCTTTCTTT,CASSIGDRGNTEAFF
TRBV9,TRBJ1-1,.,.,TGTGCCAGCAGCGTAGCCAGGAACACTGAAGCTTTCTTT,CASSVARNTEAFF
TRBV28,TRBJ1-2,.,.,TGTGCCAGCAGCGGGGCAGGTCCTTATGGCTACACCTTC,CASSGAGPYGYTF
TRBV30,TRBJ1-6,.,.,TGTGCCTGGAGTCCAAAGACACCGAGCTCCTATAATTCACCCCTCCACTTT,CAWSPKTPSSYNSPLHF
TRBV9,TRBJ1-1,.,.,TGTGCCAGCAGCCGAGTGAACACTGAAGCTTTCTTT,CASSRVNTEAFF
TRBV19,TRBJ2-2,.,.,TGTGCCAGTAGTACCGGCACCGGGGAGCTGTTTTTT,CASSTGTGELFF
TRBV3-1/TRBV3-2,TRBJ1-2,.,TRBD1,TGTGCCAGCAGCCTTACCCAACAGGGGAGCGGCTATGGCTACACCTTC,CASSLTQQGSGYGYTF
TRBV4-1,TRBJ1-6,.,.,TGCGCCAGCAGCCAAGTAAGGGGGGGAGAGGGGAATTCACCCCTCCACTTT,CASSQVRGGEGNSPLHF
TRBV19,TRBJ2-2,.,.,TGTGCCAGTAGGACCCTAGGACGTAGCGGGGAGCTGTTTTTT,CASRTLGRSGELFF
TRBV4-2,TRBJ2-5,.,TRBD2,TGTGCCAGCAGCCAAGATTACGGGACTAGCGGGAGATCAGAGACCCAGTACTTC,CASSQDYGTSGRSETQYF
TRBV30,TRBJ2-7,.,.,TGTGCCTGGAGTCCAGGGGCCGGAAGCTACGAGCAGTACTTC,CAWSPGAGSYEQYF
TRBV30,TRBJ2-7,few,.,TGTGCCTGGAGTTTAGGGGGGGCTAGGGGCGGCGAGCAGTACTTC,CAWSLGGARGGEQYF
TRBV14,TRBJ2-7,.,.,TGTGCCAGCAGCCGGGGGGTCGAGCAGTACTTC,CASSRGVEQYF
TRBV4-1,TRBJ1-1,.,.,TGCGCCAGCAGCCAAGAGTCGACAGCCATGAACACTGAAGCTTTCTTT,CASSQESTAMNTEAFF
TRBV5-1,TRBJ2-1,.,.,TGCGCCAGCAGCACCTCCGCCGTCAGCGGATCCTACAATGAGCAGTTCTTC,CASSTSAVSGSYNEQFF
TRBV27,TRBJ2-5,.,TRBD1,TGTGCCAGCAGTGGACAGGGATCTTCAGGGACCCAGTACTTC,CASSGQGSSGTQYF
TRBV30,TRBJ2-7,.,.,TGTGCCTGGAGTGTAACCGGGCAGAACTACGAGCAGTACTTC,CAWSVTGQNYEQYF
TRBV10-1,TRBJ2-7,few,TRBD1,TGCGCCAGCAGTGCTTGGACAGGGGTCGACGAGCAGTACTTC,CASSAWTGVDEQYF
TRBV6-2/TRBV6-3,TRBJ1-1,.,TRBD1,TGTGCCAGCAGTTCTAGACAGGGTCTGAACACTGAAGCTTTCTTT,CASSSRQGLNTEAFF
TRBV28,TRBJ1-2,.,.,TGTGCCAGCAGCCCCGCCCTTCCGGGTGGCGGCTACACCTTC,CASSPALPGGGYTF
TRBV28,TRBJ2-7,.,TRBD1,TGTGCCAGCAGTCCCCCAGAGACAGGGGGCTCCTACGAGCAGTACTTC,CASSPPETGGSYEQYF
TRBV5-1,TRBJ2-1,.,.,TGCGCCAGCAGCCCGTCTGTCCCGGGGCCCAATGAGCAGTTCTTC,CASSPSVPGPNEQFF
TRBV29-1,TRBJ2-5,.,TRBD2,TGCAGCGTTACGACCGGGACTAGCGGTCGAGAGACCCAGTACTTC,CSVTTGTSGRETQYF
TRBV28,TRBJ2-7,.,TRBD1,TGTGCCAGCAGAGATACGCCCCTGGCAGGGGGCGCGGAGGGGCAGTACTTC,CASRDTPLAGGAEGQYF
TRBV5-1,TRBJ2-7,few,TRBD2,TGCGCCAGCAGCTTGATTAGCGGGGGGCCCCTCGGTTCCTACGAGCAGTACTTC,CASSLISGGPLGSYEQYF
TRBV4-2,TRBJ1-2,once,TRBD1,TGTGCCAGCAGCCAAGGCGGACAGGGCGCGAACTATGGCTACACCTTC,CASSQGGQGANYGYTF
TRBV10-1,TRBJ1-1,.,.,TGCGCCAGCCGGGCCACTTTGAACACTGAAGCTTTCTTT,CASRATLNTEAFF
TRBV19,TRBJ1-2,once,.,TGTGCCAGTAGTTTCCCCCCGGGACACACCATTAACTATGGCTACACCTTC,CASSFPPGHTINYGYTF
TRBV6-1,TRBJ2-2,few,.,TGTGCCAGCAGTGGGGGACTTCTTGGGAACACCGGGGAGCTGTTTTTT,CASSGGLLGNTGELFF
TRBV4-2,TRBJ2-5,.,.,TGTGCCAGCAGCCAAGATTGGGACGGGCGGGAGACCCAGTACTTC,CASSQDWDGRETQYF
TRBV6-5,TRBJ2-3,.,.,TGTGCCAGCAGTTTTGACACCAACACAGATACGCAGTATTTT,CASSFDTNTDTQYF
TRBV18,TRBJ2-7,.,.,TGTGCCAGCTCACCAACGACAGTGGGGTTCGAGCAGTACTTC,CASSPTTVGFEQYF
TRBV2,TRBJ2-7,.,.,TGTGCCAGCGGCTGGCCAGGGGCCCCCTACGAGCAGTACTTC,CASGWPGAPYEQYF
TRBV7-2,TRBJ2-3,.,.,TGTGCCAGCAGCCACTACACAGATACGCAGTATTTT,CASSHYTDTQYF
TRBV6-5,TRBJ2-2,.,TRBD1,TGTGCCAGCAGCTTAACAGGGGGCGTCCCCGGGGAGCTGTTTTTT,CASSLTGGVPGELFF
TRBV30,TRBJ2-7,.,.,TGTGCCTGGAGTGTACTCCCCTACGAGCAGTACTTC,CAWSVLPYEQYF
TRBV7-2,TRBJ2-3,once,TRBD1,TGTGCCAGCAGACCTCCGGGACAGGGAACATATACGCAGTATTTT,CASRPPGQGTYTQYF
TRBV19,TRBJ1-2,.,TRBD1,TGTGCCAGTAGCAAGGGAGGGGGCCTTGGCTACACCTTC,CASSKGGGLGYTF
TRBV3-1/TRBV3-2,TRBJ2-3,.,TRBD2,TGTGCCAGCAGCCGAGCGGGAGGGACAGATACGCAGTATTTT,CASSRAGGTDTQYF
TRBV28,TRBJ1-2,.,.,TGTGCCAGCACGCGGGGGACTACCTATGGCTACACCTTC,CASTRGTTYGYTF
TRBV29-1,TRBJ1-6,.,.,TGCGCCGGGAGCTCCTATAATTCACCCCTCCACTTT,CAGSSYNSPLHF
TRBV7-2,TRBJ1-6,few,.,TGTGCCAGCAGCTTAGTCACAACACCCCTCCACTTT,CASSLVTTPLHF
TRBV27,TRBJ2-5,.,TRBD2,TGTGCCAGCAGTCGGGGGGTGGGGGTGACCCAGTACTTC,CASSRGVGVTQYF